In its sample, the clone carrying this TCR beta chain is large (0.1 to 1%). CDR1 KGHDR and CDR2 SFDVKD come from the germline V gene. The V gene lost 3 bases and the J gene lost 4 bases, with 15 bases spanning the gap. The CDR3 spans 16 residues. The source of the sample is a study of lung T cells in sarcoidosis with Löfgren's syndrome. In TCRdb, the reads were re-called with MiXCR into one record per CDR3 protein. The sample has about 2,300 distinct CDR3 sequences; roughly a fifth are singletons. Material: CD4+ T cells from bronchoalveolar lavage. The receptor comes from a human donor with sarcoidosis (Löfgren's syndrome or another form), or a control subject (not recorded which). The V gene is TRBV24-1, the J gene TRBJ2-1; TRBD2 might be the D (6 bases). The DNA for the CDR3 is TGTGCCACCAGTGATCAGGGACGGGAGTGGTACAATGAGCAGTTCTTC. It encodes CATSDQGREWYNEQFF.